This T cell receptor beta chain was recorded in a study of cytomegalovirus exposure and HLA in healthy donors (dated by TCRdb to the late 2010s). About the study as a whole: An earlier analysis of under 600 of the donors reported about 250 Gb of sequence data and about 100 million unique TCR beta sequences from 150 million to 200 million T cells. About 280 gigabases of sequencing data and tens of millions of unique TCR sequences made up an early release that covered over 550 HLA-typed donors. Among the roughly 390 genotyped donors, around 79% belonged to the genetic ancestry cluster associated with self-reported Caucasian donors. The study aimed to test whether cataloging public T cell receptors could reveal signatures of past pathogen exposure. The T cell repertoires of 670 or so subjects were profiled by immunosequencing and related to cytomegalovirus serostatus. A separate validation cohort of over 95 different subjects was used in addition to the approximately 700-subject first cohort. To predict cytomegalovirus infection status, the study brought together high-throughput TCR immunosequencing, statistical association of individual TCRs with disease status, and machine learning. To study patterns of TCR occurrence, a later analysis re-analyzed previously published TCR beta repertoires from just over 650 donors and added high-resolution HLA genotyping. Rather than using new phenotypic data, the later analysis identified candidate immune exposures from TCR beta sequences and from how often those sequences occurred across donors. To decide whether each TCR beta V gene segment behaved as functional or pseudogenic, an earlier analysis of fewer than 750 of the donors relied on high-throughput TCR beta sequencing. Donor age, sex, ethnicity and CMV serostatus were collected together with the repertoire data. In a later genetic analysis, genome-wide SNP genotypes for 398 of the 666 donors were used, and that subset was treated as a discovery cohort. All discovery cohort repertoires had been generated on a single sequencing platform. HLA typing covered class I and class II loci at four-digit resolution. Typing coverage differed by locus: A, B, C, DRB1 and DQB1 were typed in roughly 620-640 donors, DQA1 in approximately 520, DPA1 in some 570, and DPB1 in 472. Because of strong linkage in the cohort, 4 to 6 DR-DQ haplotypes were treated as single units for association and clustering. Among roughly 370 genotyped donors of the cohort, an average of around 240,000 unique TCR beta nucleotide sequences were sequenced per donor, roughly a sixth of them non-productive. Study-level results and caveats: V-gene and J-gene trimming of TCR beta chains was associated with a missense DCLRE1C variant in a later genetic analysis, and the association was replicated in an independent cohort. A group of highly shared sequence variants was considered likely to be a technical artifact of the sequencing pipeline. For the cohort, immune exposure information was limited to CMV serostatus. Linkage disequilibrium might explain the correlated functional status among segregating V segments, but an unknown experimental factor could not be ruled out. The presence/absence analyses assumed that sequencing depth was roughly uniform across donors, and that assumption may not be true. A further reported finding was that TCR beta sequences accurately predicted the HLA-A and HLA-B alleles for most subjects in the first cohort. A few of the identified cytomegalovirus-associated TCR beta chains were confirmed in vitro to be specific for cytomegalovirus antigens. Because some donors lacked HLA typing at each locus, the association tests relied only on the typed subset. Because counts were too low, seventeen rarely observed V segments, including chromosome 9 orphons, were left out of the earlier analysis of 500 to 650 of the donors. A total of about 180 TCR beta chains were listed by the study as associated with cytomegalovirus. When HLA alleles, especially DR and DQ, strongly co-occurred, TCR associations were difficult to assign to individual alleles. Specific HLA alleles were associated with 16,951 TCR beta sequences at a false discovery rate of 0.05 in a later analysis. According to a later genetic analysis, donors in an Asian-associated ancestry cluster had fewer N-insertions in productive TCRs than the roughly 670-donor mean. This cohort had only TCR beta chains sequenced, and the lack of alpha or paired-chain data limited which features could be detected. A later analysis found that most CMV-associated TCR beta chains appeared HLA-restricted, with HLA associations seemingly driven largely by CMV exposure. The authors suggested that the approach could potentially be extended to other disease states and immunological phenotypes. In an earlier analysis of some 550 of the donors, most TCR beta V segments were observed in productive rearrangements about 87% or about 30% of the time, broadly matching IMGT annotations. Across donors, most TCR sequences were observed very rarely, whereas some public TCRs were present in many individuals. In a later analysis, several top co-occurrence clusters were reported to appear linked to parvovirus B19, influenza, CMV and Epstein-Barr virus. In a later analysis, TCR association rates were found to vary across HLA loci, with the most associated TCRs seen for DRB1 alleles and the fewest for HLA-C alleles. Compared with equally common non-associated chains, HLA-associated TCR beta chains in a later analysis were more clonally expanded and had lower generation probabilities. In both the original and validation cohorts, the classifier was reported to diagnose cytomegalovirus status with high specificity and sensitivity.

The cohort consisted of hundreds of healthy bone marrow donors. At the time of sampling, every cohort member was nominally healthy, though immune exposures that went unrecorded were likely present. The donor tested CMV seronegative, placing the donor among the 300 to 400 seronegative members of the cohort. A peripheral blood sample was collected from each donor, and TCR beta sequencing was performed on peripheral blood mononuclear cells. Genomic DNA extraction from the blood cell samples was performed with the Qiagen DNeasy Blood Extraction Kit. Library generation was performed with the immunoSEQ multiplex PCR assay. A mixture of 60 forward primers for TCR Vbeta segments and 13 reverse primers for TCR Jbeta segments was used in the multiplex PCR. The CDR3 region of rearranged TCR beta genes was amplified from genomic DNA with a multiplex PCR assay. The Illumina HiSeq System was used to sequence the amplified TCR beta libraries as 87-base-pair reads. The source study handled its data this way. In a later analysis, tens of millions of unique TCR beta chains were counted across the 500 to 850 repertoires, and around 10 million of these chains were shared by at least two donors. A nearest-neighbor algorithm error-corrected the raw reads and collapsed the reads into unique sequences, merging closely related sequences to remove PCR and sequencing errors. CDR3 sequences were aligned to IMGT reference sequences to assign V, D and J gene segments. For a sequence to be retained, at least a six-nucleotide match to both a V gene segment and a J gene segment was required. A rearrangement was called productive if the CDR3 had no stop codons and remained in frame with V and J, and every other rearrangement was called non-productive. Following IMGT convention, CDR3 was defined as the stretch from the second conserved V-encoded cysteine up to the conserved J-encoded phenylalanine. The earlier analysis of some 600 of the donors excluded sequences that lacked an unambiguous match to a single V gene segment. An earlier analysis of several hundred of the donors called V segments functional above 56.7% productive rearrangements and segregating when the between-donor standard deviation exceeded 5%. A statistical classification framework was developed to diagnose cytomegalovirus status using the catalog of TCR beta chain sequences. In a later analysis, TCR nucleotide sequences were compared against IMGT/GENE-DB human TR gene sequences so that V and J genes could be assigned. In a later analysis, CDR3 sequences and most-parsimonious VDJ recombination scenarios were assigned using the TCRdist pipeline. A later analysis defined each TCR beta chain by its CDR3 amino acid sequence plus V-gene family, and excluded reads lacking a unique V-gene family. A later analysis removed 592 highly shared, low-generation-probability nucleotide sequences to deal with suspected cross-contamination and a sequencing artifact. In a later analysis, a clonal expansion index for each public chain was calculated from normalized within-repertoire ranks of inferred template counts. Generation probabilities in a later analysis came from a VDJ recombination model fitted to out-of-frame rearrangements, and those results were checked against IGoR. A later analysis scored TCR-TCR, TCR-HLA and TCR-CMV co-occurrence with hypergeometric tests, applying a repertoire-size bias correction to TCR pairs. False discovery rates were estimated in a later analysis by permuting HLA or CMV assignments 20 times. In a later analysis, co-occurring TCRs were grouped using DBSCAN, with TCRdist sequence similarity added in when clustering inside HLA-allele-positive subsets. Repertoires with fewer than 30,000 or more than 120,000 public chains were left out of co-occurrence clustering, as were five repertoires with anomalous nucleotide sharing. The table was pulled from immuneACCESS by TCRdb, which kept in-frame rearrangements only. Such tables lose some clones; where checked, under half of the loss comes from unresolved V genes, and the rest has no known cause. V and J calls and clone size follow that table, whereas D and trimming were derived from the DNA. Recorded for this sample are 150,000 or so clones; around 77% of them occurred a single time. The ten largest clones add up to roughly 1.5% of the sample.

In the case of this clone: Its antigen target is currently unknown. A junction end diverges from the germline sequence, so it may reflect a read error.

This clonotype originated in a man aged 35 to 55 in good health and CMV-seronegative. Material: PBMCs.

The CDR3 is CASSFGGTHEQYF. The DNA sequence follows: TGTGCCAGCAGCTTTGGAGGGACCCACGAGCAGTACTTT. Here the chain combines TRBV7-9 and TRBJ2-7; perhaps TRBD2 is the D gene, with 6 bases matching. CDR1 SEHNR and CDR2 FQNEAQ were looked up in the germline V gene (reference sequence). Spanning cysteine to phenylalanine, the CDR3 consists of 13 amino acids. Only the CDR3 part of the read is kept: 39 bases, read in frame from the first base.